Sequencing of this T cell receptor (beta chain) was carried out in a study of graft-versus-host responses after intestinal transplantation (dated by TCRdb to the early 2020s). Regarding the research as a whole: The transplants that recipients got were multivisceral, liver-intestinal, or isolated intestinal. Anti-thymocyte globulin induction was given to all recipients, followed by maintenance tacrolimus and steroids for about 3 years. Graft-versus-host and host-versus-graft alloreactive T cell clones were tracked in the graft, circulation and bone marrow after intestinal transplantation using bulk TCR-beta CDR3 sequencing. To identify alloreactive clones, pre-transplant mixed lymphocyte reaction products were sequenced and compared with unstimulated pre-transplant donor and recipient T cells. Of the roughly 23 intestinal transplant recipients enrolled in the cohort, one of whom was a retransplant, 3 patients without pretransplant specimens were excluded. A peak of at least 4% donor T cells among recipient peripheral blood mononuclear cells was the definition used for donor T cell macrochimerism. Rather than going through the commercial service, samples from a few later patients were sequenced in-house on an Illumina MiSeq and processed with MiXCR.

Blood samples were collected up to 4 times in the first month after transplant and then at least monthly when available. For this clone: The antigen it recognizes is unknown. Base qualities are missing; no much larger clone stands one base away.

Paper-wide results and their limitations: Peak levels of circulating GvH clones were associated with declines in HvG clones early after transplant. The conclusions were limited by the relatively low number and heterogeneity of the intestinal transplant patients. GvH clones were found in recipient bone marrow, and some of the GvH clones appeared earlier in ileal mucosa or blood, which is consistent with an intestinal mucosal origin. Patients with donor T cell macrochimerism had high GvH to HvG T cell clonal ratios in their allografts.

The library relied on the immunoSEQ multiplex PCR assay. For most patients, high-throughput TCR-beta CDR3 sequencing of genomic DNA was performed by Adaptive Biotechnologies. In the paper's pipeline: Adaptive's ImmunoSEQ software was the source of the TCR sequencing data for 15 to 20 patients, while a few other patients were processed with MiXCR and VDJtools. CDR3 nucleotide sequences shared by donor and recipient were removed because the origin of these sequences could not be assigned. To count as alloreactive, a clone needed at least 2-fold expansion over unstimulated cells and a minimum CFSE-low frequency of 0.002% (template counts) or 0.001% (read counts). Clones were considered mappable if detected in sequenced pre-transplant spleen, lymph node, or MLR CFSE-low populations of the donor or recipient. The cumulative frequency of alloreactive clones was calculated as a percentage of all sequences, weighted by copy number. What TCRdb holds here is the immuneACCESS table cut down to in-frame rearrangements. Part of the clones is not present; checked against another copy, under half of the missing clones reflect an unresolved V gene, and the others are unexplained. V, J and clone size are those of that table, while D and trimming were read from the DNA. In all, the sample holds 11,000 to 15,000 clones, and around 94% of those were seen once. 0.71% of the sample is held by the ten biggest clonotypes.

CDR1 and CDR2 were assigned from the germline V gene as SGHRS and YFSETQ. Measured from the cysteine to the phenylalanine, the CDR3 is 13 residues long. This entry keeps only the CDR3 DNA: 39 bases, framed from base 1. Between the V and J ends, shortened by 0 bases and 2 bases respectively, the junction contains 5 bases. The sequence links TRBV5-1 to TRBJ1-2, with an unclear D gene assignment. The TCR sequence derives from a human patient who received an intestinal transplant, so some T cells may come from the graft donor. The sample here was PBMCs, taken 9 days after transplant. The DNA reads as follows: TGCGCCAGCAGCTTGGACACCAACTATGGCTACACCTTC. This sequence encodes CASSLDTNYGYTF.